One sample yielded the 11 T cell receptor beta chains listed below, sequenced in a study of T cell responses to AZD1222 COVID-19 vaccine. Sequencing used immunoSEQ multiplex PCR; TCRdb keeps in-frame clones, though not all of them. Of about 140,000 clones detected, approximately 95% appear once; the ten largest clones hold approximately 0.96%. Sequenced material: peripheral blood, taken on day 0 of MenACWY control vaccination. Every receptor here comes from an adult in good health.

The gene calls are TRBV24-1 and TRBJ1-5; D gene unclear. The V end was cut by 7 bases, the J end by 5 bases, with 17 bases between. This CDR3 is built from 15 residues. CDR1 KGHDR and CDR2 SFDVKD come from the germline V gene. CDR3 nucleotides: TGTGCCACCAGCCCGAAGGGCGGTCCTTATCAGCCCCAGCATTTT. Amino acids: CATSPKGGPYQPQHF.

The chain employs TRBV28 and TRBJ2-7; TRBD1 agrees at 7 bases. V shed 5 bases, J shed 7 bases, and the junction held 8 bases outside the gene matches. This CDR3 contains 13 residues. CDR1 is MDHEN and CDR2 is SYDVKM in the germline V gene. The CDR3 nucleotides are TGTGCCAGCAGTCGCGACAGGGTAGGGGAGCAGTACTTC. Translation gives CASSRDRVGEQYF.

The rearrangement links TRBV2 to TRBJ2-7; 8 bases line up with TRBD1. Trimming at V came to 4 bases and at J to 2 bases, leaving 7 bases not matched to a gene. The CDR3 totals 15 residues. Germline CDR1 reads SNHLY; CDR2 reads FYNNEI. The CDR3 region has the DNA TGTGCCAGCAGTGTAGGACAGGGTGAGCCCTACGAGCAGTACTTC. Protein product: CASSVGQGEPYEQYF.

The count of this clone is one. The V call is TRBV5-1, the J call TRBJ2-3; no clear D. Germline values: CDR1 SGHRS, CDR2 YFSETQ. V lost 7 bases to trimming and J lost 0 bases, with 12 bases between them. The CDR3 spans 14 residues. The CDR3 coding sequence is TGCGCCAGCCTCCTTGGCAGTAGCACAGATACGCAGTATTTT. Its translation is CASLLGSSTDTQYF.

The chain has TRBV6-5 and TRBJ1-5, with D unresolved. Germline V gene lookup returns CDR1 MNHEY and CDR2 SVGAGI. This CDR3 has 13 residues. V was shortened by 8 bases and J by 0 bases, with 8 bases between the two germline ends. DNA of the CDR3: TGTGCCAGCTGTAGGAATAGCAATCAGCCCCAGCATTTT. This gives the protein CASCRNSNQPQHF.

The CDR3 loop is CAWRNRGNSPLHF. The CDR3 nucleotides are TGTGCCTGGAGGAACAGGGGAAATTCACCCCTCCACTTT. The genes are TRBV30 and TRBJ1-6, with 7 positions matching TRBD1. The CDR3 is made up of 13 amino acids. Germline-derived CDR1 and CDR2 are GTSNPN and SVGIG (reference sequence). Trimming cost V 3 bases and J 7 bases; bases outside gene matches: 3. The full variable domain, completed using reference TRBV30 and TRBJ1-6, is SQTIHQWPATLVQPVGSPLSLECTVEGTSNPNLYWYRQAAGRGLQLLFYSVGIGQISSEVPQNLSASRPQDRQFILSSKKLLLSDSGFYLCAWRNRGNSPLHFGNGTRLTVT.

The chain is built from TRBV6-2 or TRBV6-3 and TRBJ1-5; tentatively, D is TRBD1 (6 bases). Germline values: CDR1 MNHEY, CDR2 SVGEGT. V lost 6 bases and J 2 bases, leaving 17 bases between the germline ends. The CDR3 runs 16 residues. The CDR3 loop reads CASSHSTQGRNQPQHF. For the CDR3, the DNA is TGTGCCAGCAGCCATTCCACGCAGGGGCGCAATCAGCCCCAGCATTTT.

The V call is TRBV6-2 or TRBV6-3, the J call TRBJ2-2; 11 positions agree with TRBD2. The CDR3 runs to 16 residues. V was pared by 7 bases and J by 4 bases, with 8 bases of the junction left unmatched. The V gene's germline CDR1 is MNHEY and CDR2 SVGEGT. CDR3 sequence reads: CASIPLAGEVTGELFF. The CDR3 DNA reads TGTGCCAGCATCCCACTAGCGGGAGAAGTCACCGGGGAGCTGTTTTTT.

This clone was observed once. The chain carries TRBV3-1 (or the pseudogene TRBV3-2) and TRBJ1-2; no clear D gene. CDR1 is LGHDT, CDR2 YNNKEL, per germline (reference sequence). Trimming shortened V by 6 bases and J by 0 bases, and 8 bases separated the two germline ends. This CDR3 contains 13 residues. The CDR3 reads CASSTTSNYGYTF. The CDR3 DNA sequence: TGTGCCAGCAGTACGACTTCTAACTATGGCTACACCTTC.

This sequence joins TRBV5-1 and TRBJ1-1; D perhaps matches TRBD1 (6 bases). CDR3 length: 13 amino acids. The germline V gene encodes CDR1 SGHRS and CDR2 YFSETQ. The V gene lost 3 bases and the J gene lost 4 bases, with 10 bases spanning the gap. CDR3 in amino acids: CASSSWGPTEAFF. CDR3 sequence (DNA): TGCGCCAGCAGCTCGTGGGGGCCCACTGAAGCTTTCTTT.

V is TRBV10-3 and J is TRBJ1-1; D perhaps matches TRBD1 (6 bases). This CDR3 spans 14 amino acids. The germline V and J ends were trimmed by 4 bases and 1 base, with 10 bases remaining between them. The germline V gene encodes CDR1 ENHRY and CDR2 SYGVKD. The DNA of the CDR3 is TGTGCCATCAGTGGGAGACAGGAGAACACTGAAGCTTTCTTT. Translated, it gives CAISGRQENTEAFF.